The 17 T cell receptor beta chains reported below all come from one sample, sequenced in a study of blood T cell repertoires in COVID-19. Produced via immunoSEQ multiplex PCR; TCRdb's table is partial and in-frame only. The sample comprises about 150,000 clones, 65% to 90% of which are singletons, and approximately 3.5% rests with the top ten. The sample consisted of peripheral blood. These receptors were taken from a man in his 70s with acute or convalescent COVID-19.

This rearrangement joins TRBV19 to TRBJ2-7; 11 nucleotides match TRBD2. Germline V lookup: CDR1 LNHDA, CDR2 SQIVND (reference sequence). The V and J ends lost 6 bases and 3 bases, in that order; junction bases with no gene match: 7. The CDR3 contains 15 residues. The DNA of the CDR3 is TGTGCCAGTAGCCGAGACACTAGCGGGAGCTACGAGCAGTACTTC. Residues: CASSRDTSGSYEQYF.

The V call is TRBV25-1, the J call TRBJ2-3, with D possibly matching TRBD2 (5 bases). Germline lookup yields CDR1 MGHDK and CDR2 SYGVNS. This CDR3 has 14 residues. Trimming removed 5 bases from V and 7 bases from J, with 16 bases in between. CDR3 in amino acids: CASSLNVGAYTQYF. The CDR3 bases are TGTGCCAGCAGTTTGAATGTGGGAGCCTATACGCAGTATTTT.

The genes are TRBV28 and TRBJ1-2, with D maybe TRBD1 (6 bases). In germline, CDR1 is MDHEN, CDR2 SYDVKM. V was trimmed by 5 bases and J by 4 bases, leaving 14 bases between them. The CDR3 is 14 amino acids. CDR3 bases: TGTGCCAGCAGTACCCGGACAGTCGGCTATGGCTACACCTTC. Translation gives CASSTRTVGYGYTF.

The chain uses TRBV10-3 and TRBJ2-3, with 9 bases matching TRBD2. The V gene's germline CDR1 is ENHRY and CDR2 SYGVKD. The CDR3 covers 15 residues. J gave up 4 bases and V 6 bases, and 8 bases lay outside the gene matches. CDR3 residues: CAISGGLAEADTQYF. DNA of the CDR3: TGTGCCATCAGCGGGGGACTAGCAGAGGCAGATACGCAGTATTTT.

The CDR3 protein is CASSLAGTSGSALSYEQYF. In DNA form, the CDR3 reads TGTGCCAGCAGCTTGGCCGGGACTAGCGGGAGCGCCCTAAGTTACGAGCAGTACTTC. The chain uses TRBV7-8 and TRBJ2-7; 14 nucleotides match TRBD2. V lost 3 bases, J lost 4 bases, and 14 bases stayed unmatched. Germline CDR1 SGHVS, CDR2 FQNEAQ. This CDR3 region has 19 residues.

The chain joins TRBV2 to TRBJ1-5, with TRBD1 identical over 9 bases. CDR3 length: 16 residues. Looked up from germline, CDR1 is SNHLY and CDR2 is FYNNEI. V trimming: 4 bases; J trimming: 7 bases; junction bases outside the gene matches: 11. The CDR3 nucleotides read TGTGCCAGCAGTGGAGGGCCTACAGGGGGCAGACAGCCCCAGCATTTT. Amino acid sequence: CASSGGPTGGRQPQHF.

This chain connects TRBV7-2 to TRBJ1-5; no definite D call. Germline CDR1 is SGHTA and CDR2 is FQGNSA. CDR3 length: 14 amino acids. Trimming removed 5 bases at V and 4 bases at J, with 12 bases between. The CDR3 DNA reads as TGTGCCAGCAGCCTTTTTAGGGAGAATCAGCCCCAGCATTTT. Translated: CASSLFRENQPQHF.

This chain connects TRBV14 to TRBJ2-4; the D gene is possibly TRBD1 (6 bases). This CDR3 spans 13 amino acids. Germline V gene lookup returns CDR1 SGHDN and CDR2 FVKESK. V lost 1 base and J lost 8, with 9 bases in between. The CDR3 is CASSQATGYIQYF. CDR3 DNA: TGTGCCAGCAGCCAAGCTACAGGGTACATTCAGTACTTC.

The chain joins TRBV20-1 to TRBJ2-4; the D gene is possibly TRBD2 (5 bases). The V end lost 0 bases, the J end lost 9 bases, and 6 bases lay between the germline ends. CDR3 size: 11 residues. CDR1 is DFQATT and CDR2 is SNEGSKA in the germline V gene (reference sequence). This chain's CDR3 is CSARDEGIQYF. DNA for the CDR3: TGCAGTGCTAGAGATGAGGGCATTCAGTACTTC.

The V gene is TRBV5-6, the J gene TRBJ2-2, with 15 bases fitting TRBD2. Germline CDR1 SGHDT, CDR2 YYEEEE. This CDR3 comprises 17 residues. Germline trimming cut 5 bases from V and 5 bases from J; bases unmatched to any gene: 7. The CDR3 coding sequence is TGTGCCAGCAGAAGGACTAGCGGGAGGGCGTTGACCGGGGAGCTGTTTTTT. Protein: CASRRTSGRALTGELFF.

V is TRBV11-2 and J is TRBJ2-1, with 11 bases that match TRBD2. The CDR3 has 15 amino acids. The germline V gene encodes CDR1 SGHAT and CDR2 FQNNGV. With V trimmed by 3 bases and J by 5 bases, 3 bases remained unmatched. CDR3 region: CASSFVAGGNNEQFF. The CDR3 nucleotides read TGTGCCAGCAGCTTTGTAGCGGGAGGGAACAATGAGCAGTTCTTC.

The chain has TRBV28 and TRBJ2-5; 10 positions match TRBD2. Per the germline V gene, CDR1 is MDHEN and CDR2 is SYDVKM. Trimming removed 5 bases from V and 2 bases from J; junction bases left unmatched: 2. The CDR3 has 14 residues. CDR3 in amino acids: CASSELAGQETQYF. CDR3 sequence (DNA): TGTGCCAGCAGTGAACTAGCGGGACAAGAGACCCAGTACTTC.

This clone was counted between two and nine times. The chain carries TRBV7-3 and TRBJ2-2; 9 nucleotides line up with TRBD1. This CDR3 region has 16 residues. V shed 5 bases, J shed 5 bases, and the junction held 9 bases outside the gene matches. Looked up from germline, CDR1 is SGHTA and CDR2 is FQGTGA. The CDR3, as DNA: TGTGCCAGCAGCCCCCACAGGGGGCAGGAGACCGGGGAGCTGTTTTTT. It codes for CASSPHRGQETGELFF.

The table lists this clone with many counts. V usage is TRBV2 and J usage is TRBJ1-2; 7 nucleotides align to TRBD1. The length of the CDR3 is 17 residues. The trim removed 2 bases at V and 7 bases at J, leaving 16 bases unmatched. CDR1 and CDR2 (germline): SNHLY, FYNNEI. The CDR3 region is CASSELSFPGGFGGYTF. For the CDR3, the DNA is TGTGCCAGCAGTGAATTAAGCTTTCCAGGGGGATTTGGTGGCTACACCTTC.

J is TRBJ2-7 and V is TRBV7-2; 7 bases are shared with TRBD1. Germline CDR1 and CDR2: SGHTA and FQGNSA. After removal of 6 bases from V and 2 bases from J, the junction contained 16 bases not matched to a gene. This CDR3 has 17 residues. DNA for the CDR3: TGTGCCAGCAGGCCTGTGGGGGCAGGGGGTATCCCCTACGAGCAGTACTTC. Translation: CASRPVGAGGIPYEQYF. Full variable domain (missing parts from reference TRBV7-2 and TRBJ2-7): GAGVSQSPSNKVTEKGKDVELRCDPISGHTALYWYRQSLGQGLEFLIYFQGNSAPDKSGLPSDRFSAERTGGSVSTLTIQRTQQEDSAVYLCASRPVGAGGIPYEQYFGPGTRLTVT.

The genes are TRBV28 and TRBJ2-1, with 12 bases fitting TRBD2. V gave up 2 bases and J gave up 8 bases; unmatched junction bases: 4. Per germline, CDR1 MDHEN and CDR2 SYDVKM. This CDR3 contains 15 residues. The CDR3 DNA sequence: TGTGCCAGCAGTTTACTAGCGGGAGGGCAGGATGAGCAGTTCTTC. Translated: CASSLLAGGQDEQFF.

The CDR3 region is CASSPRTSGSDEQYF. The CDR3 nucleotides are TGTGCCAGTAGTCCCCGGACTAGCGGGAGCGACGAGCAGTACTTC. The chain couples TRBV19 to TRBJ2-7, with TRBD2 matching over 13 bases. The CDR3 totals 15 residues. Germline trimming cut 5 bases from V and 5 bases from J; bases unmatched to any gene: 6. The germline V gene has CDR1 LNHDA and CDR2 SQIVND (reference sequence).